This T cell receptor beta chain was recorded in a study of prognosis after radiotherapy for stage I lung cancer. Study summary: Individuals with stage I non-small cell lung cancer joined the cohort between 2018 and early 2019. Patients (about twelve men, six or seven women) were aged roughly 53 to 85, median approximately 71 years. With a biologically effective dose of at least 100 Gy, radiotherapy took the form of SBRT split into 3 to 5 fractions. Regarding the study as a whole: The way patients used TRBV and TRBJ genes reportedly differed depending on whether they had metastases.

The table lists this clonotype with many counts. Its antigen is unidentified. The TCR beta CDR3 region was amplified from genomic DNA, with two rounds of multiplex PCR being used for the amplification. Primers targeting each individual TRBV and TRBJ gene were applied in first-round PCR. TCRdb called the multiplex PCR reads again in MiXCR, with one record for every CDR3 protein. The sample lists about 14,000 distinct CDR3 sequences; about 50% were seen once. This CDR3 is built from 18 residues. CDR1 is LNHDA, CDR2 SQIVND, per germline (reference sequence). Trimming at V came to 3 bases and at J to 0 bases, leaving 6 bases not matched to a gene.

Specimen: PBMCs, collected before or after stereotactic body radiation therapy (not recorded which). This receptor was taken from a donor older than 45 with non-small cell lung cancer. V and J are TRBV19 and TRBJ2-2; 11 nucleotides align to TRBD1. CDR3 coding DNA: TGTGCCAGTAGTATCCTTTGGACAGGGGGCTCGAACACCGGGGAGCTGTTTTTT. Protein: CASSILWTGGSNTGELFF. Using reference TRBV19 and TRBJ2-2 for the parts outside the CDR3, the full variable domain is DGGITQSPKYLFRKEGQNVTLSCEQNLNHDAMYWYRQDPGQGLRLIYYSQIVNDFQKGDIAEGYSVSREKKESFPLTVTSAQKNPTAFYLCASSILWTGGSNTGELFFGEGSRLTVL.